This T cell receptor beta chain was retrieved from a study of human T cells and chemical hapten exposure. Study context: Per-sample TCR yield variation was attributed mainly to small pooled library volume differences.

Overall study findings and caveats: Counts of TCRs above 1 in 1000 frequency stayed unchanged with DPC sensitization.

Each CDR3 protein gets one entry after TCRdb re-called the RACE reads with MiXCR. The sample has roughly 130,000 distinct CDR3 sequences, about 9.4% seen once. The time point here: healthy volunteer bleed at 2 weeks. Before extraction, the whole blood was not fractionated, and total RNA was taken from it. The CDR3 spans 14 residues. Germline assignment: CDR1 LGHDT and CDR2 YNNKEL (reference sequence). The junction had 5 bases not matched to a gene; V was cut back by 3 bases and J by 4 bases. This clonotype turned up a few times. The antigen is undetermined. The rearrangement joins TRBV3-1 to TRBJ1-2, with TRBD1 identical over 7 bases. The sample was whole blood. The TCR was taken from a male donor in good health. Some clones in this sample may be carry-over from other donors' samples. The CDR3 region has the DNA TGTGCCAGCAGCCAGGGCCAGGGGGTCTATGGCTACACCTTC. Translated: CASSQGQGVYGYTF.